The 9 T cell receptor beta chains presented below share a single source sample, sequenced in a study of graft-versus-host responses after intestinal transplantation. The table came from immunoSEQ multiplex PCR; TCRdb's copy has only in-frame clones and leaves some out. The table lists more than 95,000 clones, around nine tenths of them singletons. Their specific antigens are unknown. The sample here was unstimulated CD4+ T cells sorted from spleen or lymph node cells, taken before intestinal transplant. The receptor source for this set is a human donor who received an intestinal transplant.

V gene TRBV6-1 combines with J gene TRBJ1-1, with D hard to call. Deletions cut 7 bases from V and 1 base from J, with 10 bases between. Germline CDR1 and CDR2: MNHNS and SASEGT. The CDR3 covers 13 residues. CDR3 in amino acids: CASTIAGNTEAFF. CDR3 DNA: TGTGCCAGCACGATCGCCGGGAACACTGAAGCTTTCTTT.

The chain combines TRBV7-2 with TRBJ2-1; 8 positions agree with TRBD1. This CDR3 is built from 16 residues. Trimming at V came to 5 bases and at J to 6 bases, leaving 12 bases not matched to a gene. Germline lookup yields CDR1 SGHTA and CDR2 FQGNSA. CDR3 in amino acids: CASSLSPGTGSNEQFF. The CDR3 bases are TGTGCCAGCAGCCTGTCCCCCGGGACAGGATCCAATGAGCAGTTCTTC.

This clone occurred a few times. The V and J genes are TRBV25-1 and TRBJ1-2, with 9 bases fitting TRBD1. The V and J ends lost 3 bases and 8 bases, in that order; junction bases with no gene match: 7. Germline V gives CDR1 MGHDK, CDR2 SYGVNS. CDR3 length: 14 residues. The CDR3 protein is CASSDQQGAEGYTF. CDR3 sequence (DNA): TGTGCCAGCAGTGATCAACAGGGGGCGGAGGGCTACACCTTC.

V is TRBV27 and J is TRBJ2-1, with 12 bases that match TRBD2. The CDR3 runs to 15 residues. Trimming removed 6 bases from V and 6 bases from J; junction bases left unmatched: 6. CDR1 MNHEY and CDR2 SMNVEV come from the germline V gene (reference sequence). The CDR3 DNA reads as TGTGCCAGCAGAAGGACTAGCGGGAAGGTCAATGAGCAGTTCTTC. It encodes CASRRTSGKVNEQFF.

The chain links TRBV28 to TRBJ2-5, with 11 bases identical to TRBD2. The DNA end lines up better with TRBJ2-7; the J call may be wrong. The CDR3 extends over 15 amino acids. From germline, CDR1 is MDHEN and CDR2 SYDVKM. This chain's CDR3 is CASSYPGLAVYEQYF. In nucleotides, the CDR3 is TGTGCCAGCAGCTATCCGGGACTAGCGGTATACGAGCAGTACTTC.

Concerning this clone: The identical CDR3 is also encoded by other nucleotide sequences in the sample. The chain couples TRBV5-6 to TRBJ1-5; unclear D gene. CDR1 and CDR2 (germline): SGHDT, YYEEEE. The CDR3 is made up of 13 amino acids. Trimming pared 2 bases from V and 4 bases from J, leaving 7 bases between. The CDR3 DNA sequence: TGTGCCAGCAGCTTAAGAGGGAATCAGCCCCAGCATTTT. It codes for CASSLRGNQPQHF.

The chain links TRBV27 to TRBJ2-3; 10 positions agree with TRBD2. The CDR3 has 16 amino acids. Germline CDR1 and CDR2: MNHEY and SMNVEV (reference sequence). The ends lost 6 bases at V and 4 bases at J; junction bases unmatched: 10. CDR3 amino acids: CASSSGLAEEADTQYF. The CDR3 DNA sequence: TGTGCCAGCAGCTCCGGACTAGCGGAGGAGGCAGATACGCAGTATTTT.

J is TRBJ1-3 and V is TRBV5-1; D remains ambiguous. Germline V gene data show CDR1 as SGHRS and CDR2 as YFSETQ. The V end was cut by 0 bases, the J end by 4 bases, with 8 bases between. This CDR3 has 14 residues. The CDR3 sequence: CASSLGTSGNTIYF. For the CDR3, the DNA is TGCGCCAGCAGCTTGGGGACTTCGGGAAACACCATATATTTT. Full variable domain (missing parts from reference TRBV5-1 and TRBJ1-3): KAGVTQTPRYLIKTRGQQVTLSCSPISGHRSVSWYQQTPGQGLQFLFEYFSETQRNKGNFPGRFSGRQFSNSRSEMNVSTLELGDSALYLCASSLGTSGNTIYFGEGSWLTVV.

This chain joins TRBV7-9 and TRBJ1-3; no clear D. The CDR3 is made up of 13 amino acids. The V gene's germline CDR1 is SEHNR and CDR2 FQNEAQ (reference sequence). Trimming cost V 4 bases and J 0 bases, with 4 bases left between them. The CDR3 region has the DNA TGTGCCAGCAGCTCCTACTCTGGAAACACCATATATTTT. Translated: CASSSYSGNTIYF.